The following is a T cell receptor (beta chain) sequence with its context. The sample comes from a study of blood T cell repertoires in COVID-19. The V gene end was trimmed by 5 bases and the J gene end by 10 bases; junction bases not matched to a gene: 15. CDR1 and CDR2 (germline): LNHDA, SQIVND (reference sequence). The CDR3 contains 16 residues. Only in-frame clones appear in the TCRdb table, and some are missing; sequencing was by immunoSEQ multiplex PCR. The sample records roughly 200,000 clones, roughly 90% being singletons. This clonotype was sampled from a woman in her thirties who had been exposed to COVID-19. Material for sequencing was PBMCs or T cells enriched from blood (not recorded which). The chain uses TRBV19 and TRBJ2-1; 9 nucleotides align to TRBD1. The CDR3 loop is CASSPGGDRVSGEQFF. CDR3 sequence (DNA): TGTGCCAGTAGTCCGGGTGGGGACAGGGTGAGCGGGGAGCAGTTCTTC. Full variable domain (remainder filled in from reference TRBV19 and TRBJ2-1): DGGITQSPKYLFRKEGQNVTLSCEQNLNHDAMYWYRQDPGQGLRLIYYSQIVNDFQKGDIAEGYSVSREKKESFPLTVTSAQKNPTAFYLCASSPGGDRVSGEQFFGPGTRLTVL.